This TCR beta chain was retrieved from a study of T cells in Graves' hyperthyroidism and ophthalmopathy. Study-level information: Any treatment followed the collection of peripheral blood at initial diagnosis.

The CDR3 extends over 20 amino acids. CDR1 and CDR2 (germline): MNHEY, SMNVEV (reference sequence). Germline trimming cut 7 bases from V and 0 bases from J; bases unmatched to any gene: 14. This clonotype was seen repeatedly, ten times or more. The antigen is unknown. Lactation, pregnancy, other autoimmune disease or uncontrolled infection excluded patients. RNA transcripts served as the template for amplifying TCR beta CDR3 regions. The HTBI primer set served for first-round RT-PCR of the TCR CDR3. TCRdb reprocessed the multiplex PCR reads via MiXCR and lists one record per CDR3 protein. The repertoire consists of roughly 350,000 distinct CDR3 sequences, with about 14% occurring once and the leading ten covering roughly 21%. Overall study results and limits: Blood also contained most expanded thyroid clonotypes above 0.001. A model built on 13 V-J features separated ophthalmopathy from stable hyperthyroidism.

The material sequenced was blood. The chain joins TRBV27 to TRBJ2-3, with TRBD2 identical over 15 bases. This sequence was found in a woman aged 25 to 39 with Graves' ophthalmopathy. CDR3 DNA: TGTGCCAGCAACCCTAGTCCCGGACTAGCGGGGGGGTCCAGCACAGATACGCAGTATTTT. It is translated as CASNPSPGLAGGSSTDTQYF.